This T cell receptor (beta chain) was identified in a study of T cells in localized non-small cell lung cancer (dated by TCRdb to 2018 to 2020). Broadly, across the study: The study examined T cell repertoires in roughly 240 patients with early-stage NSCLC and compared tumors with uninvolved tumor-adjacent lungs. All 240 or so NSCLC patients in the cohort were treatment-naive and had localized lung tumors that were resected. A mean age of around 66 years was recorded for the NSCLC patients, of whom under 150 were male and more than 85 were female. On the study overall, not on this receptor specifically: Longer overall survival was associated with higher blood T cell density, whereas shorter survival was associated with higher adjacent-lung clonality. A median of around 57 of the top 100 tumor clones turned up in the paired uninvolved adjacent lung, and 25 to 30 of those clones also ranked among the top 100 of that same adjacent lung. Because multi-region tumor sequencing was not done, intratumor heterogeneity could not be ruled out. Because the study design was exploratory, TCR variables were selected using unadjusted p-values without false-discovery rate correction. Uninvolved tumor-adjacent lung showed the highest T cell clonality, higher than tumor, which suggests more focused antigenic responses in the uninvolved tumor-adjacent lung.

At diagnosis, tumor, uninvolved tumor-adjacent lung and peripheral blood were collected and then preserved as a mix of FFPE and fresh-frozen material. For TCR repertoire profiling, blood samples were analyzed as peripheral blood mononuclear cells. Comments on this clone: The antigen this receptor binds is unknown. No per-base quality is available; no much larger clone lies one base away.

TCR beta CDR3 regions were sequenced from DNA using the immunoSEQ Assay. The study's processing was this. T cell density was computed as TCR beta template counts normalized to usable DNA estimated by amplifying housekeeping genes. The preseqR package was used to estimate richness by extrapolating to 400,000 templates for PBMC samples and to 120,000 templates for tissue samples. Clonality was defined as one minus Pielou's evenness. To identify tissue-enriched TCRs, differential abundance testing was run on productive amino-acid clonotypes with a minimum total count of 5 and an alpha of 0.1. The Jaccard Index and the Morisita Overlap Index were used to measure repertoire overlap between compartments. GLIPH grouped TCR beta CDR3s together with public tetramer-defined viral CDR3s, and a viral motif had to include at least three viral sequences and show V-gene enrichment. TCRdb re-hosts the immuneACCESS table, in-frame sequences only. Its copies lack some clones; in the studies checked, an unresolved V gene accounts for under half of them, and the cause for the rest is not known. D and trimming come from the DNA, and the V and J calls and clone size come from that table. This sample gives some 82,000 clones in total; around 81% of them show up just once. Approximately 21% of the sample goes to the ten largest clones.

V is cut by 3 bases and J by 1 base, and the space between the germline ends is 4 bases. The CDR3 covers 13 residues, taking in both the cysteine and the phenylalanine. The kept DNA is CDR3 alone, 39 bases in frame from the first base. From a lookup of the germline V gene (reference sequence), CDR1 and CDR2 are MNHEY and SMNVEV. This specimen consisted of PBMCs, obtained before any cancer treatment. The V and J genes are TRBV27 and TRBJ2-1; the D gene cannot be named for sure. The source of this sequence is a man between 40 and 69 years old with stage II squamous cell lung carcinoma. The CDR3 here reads CASSLASYNEQFF. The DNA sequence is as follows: TGTGCCAGCAGTTTGGCGTCCTACAATGAGCAGTTCTTC.